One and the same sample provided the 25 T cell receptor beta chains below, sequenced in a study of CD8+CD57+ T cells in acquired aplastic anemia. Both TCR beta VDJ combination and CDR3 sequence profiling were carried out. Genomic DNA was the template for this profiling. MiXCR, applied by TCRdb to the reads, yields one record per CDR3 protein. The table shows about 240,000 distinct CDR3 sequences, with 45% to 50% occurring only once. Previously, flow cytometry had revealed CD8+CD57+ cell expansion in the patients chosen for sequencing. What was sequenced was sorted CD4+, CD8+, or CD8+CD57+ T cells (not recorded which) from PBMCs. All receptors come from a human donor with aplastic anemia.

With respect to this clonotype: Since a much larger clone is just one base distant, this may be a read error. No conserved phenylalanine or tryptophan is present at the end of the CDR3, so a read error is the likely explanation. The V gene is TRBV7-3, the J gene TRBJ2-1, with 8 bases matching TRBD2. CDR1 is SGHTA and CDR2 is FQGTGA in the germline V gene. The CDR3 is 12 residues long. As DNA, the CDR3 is TGCAGCGTTCGGGGGGGGGGCAATGAGCAGTTCCTC. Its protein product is CSVRGGGNEQFL.

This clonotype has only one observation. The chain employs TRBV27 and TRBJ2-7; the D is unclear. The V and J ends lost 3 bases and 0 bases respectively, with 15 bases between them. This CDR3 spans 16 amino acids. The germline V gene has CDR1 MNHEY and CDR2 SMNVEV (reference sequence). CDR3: CASSLVGGRISYEQYF. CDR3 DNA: TGTGCCAGCAGTTTGGTCGGTGGCCGAATCTCCTACGAGCAGTACTTC.

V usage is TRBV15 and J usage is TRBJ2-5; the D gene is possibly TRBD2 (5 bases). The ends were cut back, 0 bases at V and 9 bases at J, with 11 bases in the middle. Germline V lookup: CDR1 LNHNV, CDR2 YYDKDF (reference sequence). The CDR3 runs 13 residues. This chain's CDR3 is CATSRDRGQPQYF. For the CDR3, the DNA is TGTGCCACCAGCAGAGATCGGGGTCAGCCCCAGTACTTC.

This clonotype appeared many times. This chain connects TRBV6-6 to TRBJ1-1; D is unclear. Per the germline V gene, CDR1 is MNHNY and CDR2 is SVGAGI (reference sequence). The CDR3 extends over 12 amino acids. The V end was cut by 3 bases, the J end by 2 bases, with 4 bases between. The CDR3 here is CASSYANTEAFF. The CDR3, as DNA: TGTGCCAGCAGTTATGCCAACACTGAAGCTTTCTTT.

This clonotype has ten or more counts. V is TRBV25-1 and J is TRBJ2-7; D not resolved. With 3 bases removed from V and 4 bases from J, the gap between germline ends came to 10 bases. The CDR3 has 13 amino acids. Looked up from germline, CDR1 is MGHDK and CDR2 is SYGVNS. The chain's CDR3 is CASSEARPYEQYF. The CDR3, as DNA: TGTGCCAGCAGTGAGGCCAGGCCATACGAGCAGTACTTC.

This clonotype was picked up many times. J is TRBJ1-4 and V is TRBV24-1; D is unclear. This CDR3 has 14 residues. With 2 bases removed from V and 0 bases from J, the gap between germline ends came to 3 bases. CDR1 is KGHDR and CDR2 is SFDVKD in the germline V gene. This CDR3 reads CATSDSATNEKLFF. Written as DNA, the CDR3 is TGTGCCACCAGTGATTCTGCAACTAATGAAAAACTGTTTTTT.

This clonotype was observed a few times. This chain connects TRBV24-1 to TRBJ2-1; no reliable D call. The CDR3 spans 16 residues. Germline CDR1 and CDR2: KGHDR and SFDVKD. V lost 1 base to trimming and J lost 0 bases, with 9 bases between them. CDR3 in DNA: TGTGCCACCAGTGATTTATTCCAGAGCTCCTACAATGAGCAGTTCTTC. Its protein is CATSDLFQSSYNEQFF.

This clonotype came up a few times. The CDR3 DNA follows: TGCAGTGCTACCTTCCGGGACCAAGCCAATGAGCAGTTCTTC. This codes for CSATFRDQANEQFF. The gene calls are TRBV20-1 and TRBJ2-1; either TRBD1 or TRBD2 may fit D (5 bases each). Trimming took off 4 bases at V and 6 bases at J, with 16 bases between the two ends. Germline V lookup: CDR1 DFQATT, CDR2 SNEGSKA (reference sequence). The CDR3 totals 14 residues.

CDR3 bases: TGCGCCAGCAGCTTGGGGACAGGGCTGGGCACTGAAGCTTTCTTT. Amino acid sequence: CASSLGTGLGTEAFF. The rearrangement links TRBV5-1 to TRBJ1-1, with TRBD1 identical over 8 bases. The trim removed 0 bases at V and 4 bases at J, leaving 5 bases unmatched. The germline V gene encodes CDR1 SGHRS and CDR2 YFSETQ. The CDR3 extends over 15 amino acids.

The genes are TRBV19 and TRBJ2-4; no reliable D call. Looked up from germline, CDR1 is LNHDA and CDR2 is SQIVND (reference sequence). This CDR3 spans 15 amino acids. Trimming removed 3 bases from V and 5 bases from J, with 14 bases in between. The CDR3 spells CASSIIVLGENIQYF. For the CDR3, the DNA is TGTGCCAGTAGTATTATCGTTCTTGGCGAAAACATTCAGTACTTC.

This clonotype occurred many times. The CDR3 DNA is TGTGCCAGCAGTTACCTGGCTACCAATGAGCAGTTCTTC. The encoded protein is CASSYLATNEQFF. The chain employs TRBV6-6 and TRBJ2-1; D ambiguous. The germline V and J ends were trimmed by 2 bases and 6 bases, with 8 bases remaining between them. The CDR3 consists of 13 residues. Germline CDR1 is MNHNY and CDR2 is SVGAGI (reference sequence).

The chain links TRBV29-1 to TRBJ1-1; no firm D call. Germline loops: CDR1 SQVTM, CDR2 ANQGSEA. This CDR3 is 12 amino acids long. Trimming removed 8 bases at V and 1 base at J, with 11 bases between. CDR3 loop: CSQDKGNTEAFF. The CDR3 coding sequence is TGCAGCCAAGATAAGGGGAACACTGAAGCTTTCTTT.

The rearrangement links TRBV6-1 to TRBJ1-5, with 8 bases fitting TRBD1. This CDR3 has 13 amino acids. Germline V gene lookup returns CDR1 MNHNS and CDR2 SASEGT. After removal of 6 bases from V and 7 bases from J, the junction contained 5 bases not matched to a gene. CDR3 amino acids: CASRAGGRQPQHF. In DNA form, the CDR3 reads TGTGCCAGCAGGGCAGGGGGCCGGCAGCCCCAGCATTTT.

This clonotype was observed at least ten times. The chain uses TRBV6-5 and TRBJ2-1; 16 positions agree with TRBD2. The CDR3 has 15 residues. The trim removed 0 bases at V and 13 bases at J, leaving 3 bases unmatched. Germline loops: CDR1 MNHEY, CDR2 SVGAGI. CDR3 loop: CASSYSGTSGGAQFF. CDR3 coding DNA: TGTGCCAGCAGTTACTCCGGGACTAGCGGGGGGGCACAGTTCTTC.

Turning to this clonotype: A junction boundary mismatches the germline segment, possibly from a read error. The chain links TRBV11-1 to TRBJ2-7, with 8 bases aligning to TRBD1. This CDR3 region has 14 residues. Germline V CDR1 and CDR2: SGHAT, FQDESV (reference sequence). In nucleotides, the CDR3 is TGTGCCTGCAGACGATTGGACAGGGCGGACGAGCAGTACTTC. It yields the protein CACRRLDRADEQYF. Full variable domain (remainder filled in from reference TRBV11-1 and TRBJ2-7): EAEVAQSPRYKITEKSQAVAFWCDPISGHATLYWYRQILGQGPELLVQFQDESVVDDSQLPKDRFSAERLKGVDSTLKIQPAELGDSAMYLCACRRLDRADEQYFGPGTRLTVT.

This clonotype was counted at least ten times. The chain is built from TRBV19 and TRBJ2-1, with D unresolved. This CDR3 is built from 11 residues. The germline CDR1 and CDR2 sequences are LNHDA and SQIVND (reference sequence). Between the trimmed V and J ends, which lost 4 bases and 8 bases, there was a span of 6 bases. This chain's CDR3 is CASSSLDEQFF. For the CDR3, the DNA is TGTGCCAGTAGTAGTCTGGATGAGCAGTTCTTC.

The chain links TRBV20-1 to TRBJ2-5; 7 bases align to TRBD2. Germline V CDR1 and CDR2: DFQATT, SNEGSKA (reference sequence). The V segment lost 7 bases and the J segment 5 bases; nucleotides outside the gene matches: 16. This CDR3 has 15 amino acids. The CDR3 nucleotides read TGCAGTGTTCGAGTAGGGAGGGGTGATTTGGAGACCCAGTACTTC. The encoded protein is CSVRVGRGDLETQYF.

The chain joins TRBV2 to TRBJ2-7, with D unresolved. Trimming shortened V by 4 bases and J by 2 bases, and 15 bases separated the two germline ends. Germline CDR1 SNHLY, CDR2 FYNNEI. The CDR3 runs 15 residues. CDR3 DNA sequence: TGTGCCAGCAGTGCCCCACAGATTAAGCCCTACGAGCAGTACTTC. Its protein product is CASSAPQIKPYEQYF.

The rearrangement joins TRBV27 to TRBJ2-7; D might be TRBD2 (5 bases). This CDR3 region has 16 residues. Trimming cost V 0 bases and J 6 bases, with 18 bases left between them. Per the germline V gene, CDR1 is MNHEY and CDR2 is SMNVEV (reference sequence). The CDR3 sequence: CASSLSVSWVAGEQYF. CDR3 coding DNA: TGTGCCAGCAGTTTATCAGTGTCTTGGGTGGCGGGCGAGCAGTACTTC.

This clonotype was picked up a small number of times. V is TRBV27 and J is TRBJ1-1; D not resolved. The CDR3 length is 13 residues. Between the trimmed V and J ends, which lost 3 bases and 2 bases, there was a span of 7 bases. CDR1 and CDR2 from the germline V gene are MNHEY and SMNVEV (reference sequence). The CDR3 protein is CASSFSANTEAFF. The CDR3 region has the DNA TGTGCCAGCAGTTTTTCGGCAAACACTGAAGCTTTCTTT.

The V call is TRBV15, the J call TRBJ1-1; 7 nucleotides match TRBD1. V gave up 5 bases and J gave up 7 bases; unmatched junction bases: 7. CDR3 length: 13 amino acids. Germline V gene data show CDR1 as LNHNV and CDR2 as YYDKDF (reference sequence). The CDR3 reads CATSGRGKVEAFF. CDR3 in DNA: TGTGCCACCAGCGGCAGGGGGAAAGTTGAAGCTTTCTTT.

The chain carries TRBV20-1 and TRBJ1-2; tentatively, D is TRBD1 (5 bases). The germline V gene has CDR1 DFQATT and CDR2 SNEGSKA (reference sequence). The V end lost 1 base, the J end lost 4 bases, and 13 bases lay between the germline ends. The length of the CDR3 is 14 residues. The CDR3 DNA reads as TGCAGTGCTAGAGGGTTACAGGTTAGCTATGGCTACACCTTC. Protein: CSARGLQVSYGYTF.

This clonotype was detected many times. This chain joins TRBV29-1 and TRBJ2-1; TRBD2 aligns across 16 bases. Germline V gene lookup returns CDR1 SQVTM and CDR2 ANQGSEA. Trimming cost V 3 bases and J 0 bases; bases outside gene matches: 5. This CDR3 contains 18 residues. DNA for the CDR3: TGCAGCGTTGAGGGGACTAGCGGGGGGGAGAGCTCCTACAATGAGCAGTTCTTC. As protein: CSVEGTSGGESSYNEQFF.

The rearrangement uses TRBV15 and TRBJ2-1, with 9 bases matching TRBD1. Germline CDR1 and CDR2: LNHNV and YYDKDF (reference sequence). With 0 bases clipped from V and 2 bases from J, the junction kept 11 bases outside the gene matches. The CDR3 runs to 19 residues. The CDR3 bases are TGTGCCACCAGCAGAGACGAGGATGGACAGGGGCAAACCTACAATGAGCAGTTCTTC. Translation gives CATSRDEDGQGQTYNEQFF.

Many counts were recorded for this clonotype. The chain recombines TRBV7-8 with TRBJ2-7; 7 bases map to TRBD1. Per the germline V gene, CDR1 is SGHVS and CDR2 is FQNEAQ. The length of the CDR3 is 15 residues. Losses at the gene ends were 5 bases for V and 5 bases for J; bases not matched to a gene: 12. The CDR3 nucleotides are TGTGCCAGCAGCGCAAGGGGGCAGGGGTTCGACGAGCAGTACTTC. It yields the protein CASSARGQGFDEQYF.